Each of the 8 T cell receptor beta chains below was sequenced from the same sample in a study of shared clonotypes between healthy human individuals. Cells designated naive CD8 were CD45RO-negative and were positively selected for CCR7, with terminally differentiated effector memory CD45RA+ cells excluded. Clones were sequenced by immunoSEQ multiplex PCR, and TCRdb holds only the in-frame ones, with some missing. The sample shows over 2,000,000 clones, just under 95% of them seen only once. The specimen was naive CD8+ T cells from PBMCs. These receptors were taken from a man between 18 and 35 years old in good health. Some clones in this sample may be carry-over from other donors' samples.

The chain couples TRBV5-1 to TRBJ2-1; no clear D gene. The CDR3 totals 12 residues. The germline V gene encodes CDR1 SGHRS and CDR2 YFSETQ. With 1 base removed from V and 10 bases from J, the gap between germline ends came to 9 bases. CDR3 nucleotides: TGCGCCAGCAGCTTGTCGCGCCAAGAGCAGTTCTTC. Residues: CASSLSRQEQFF.

The V and J genes are TRBV13 and TRBJ2-2, with 10 bases lining up with TRBD1. The CDR3 loop spans 15 amino acids. V dropped 5 bases and J dropped 5; count of bases not matched to a gene: 5. Germline V lookup: CDR1 PRHDT, CDR2 FYEKMQ (reference sequence). The CDR3 bases are TGTGCCAGCAGCCGGACAGGGGGAAGGACCGGGGAGCTGTTTTTT. Translating it yields CASSRTGGRTGELFF.

This clone occurred once. The chain employs TRBV9 and TRBJ2-3; 9 bases line up with TRBD2. The CDR3 length is 15 residues. The J segment lost 3 bases and the V segment lost 7 bases, leaving 9 bases of the junction unmatched. Germline assignment: CDR1 SGDLS and CDR2 YYNGEE. The CDR3 DNA is TGTGCCAGCCAACTAAGCGGGAGGACAACAGATACGCAGTATTTT. Encoded protein: CASQLSGRTTDTQYF.

This clone was detected a few times. This chain links TRBV2 with TRBJ1-1; D is undetermined. CDR1 is SNHLY, CDR2 FYNNEI, per germline. This CDR3 region has 12 residues. Between the trimmed V and J ends, which lost 10 bases and 1 base, there was a span of 10 bases. CDR3 sequence: CATLVRNTEAFF. CDR3 nucleotide sequence: TGTGCCACCCTGGTTCGGAACACTGAAGCTTTCTTT.

For the CDR3, the DNA is TGCGCCAGCAGCTTGGAGGGAGCTTACATGAACACTGAAGCTTTCTTT. This translates into CASSLEGAYMNTEAFF. The V call is TRBV5-1, the J call TRBJ1-1, with D unclear. The CDR3 covers 16 residues. The V gene lost 0 bases and the J gene lost 0 bases, with 12 bases spanning the gap. Germline CDR1 is SGHRS and CDR2 is YFSETQ.

The table lists this clone with a count of one. The chain links TRBV27 to TRBJ2-7; D is possibly TRBD1 (6 bases). The germline V gene encodes CDR1 MNHEY and CDR2 SMNVEV (reference sequence). V lost 6 bases, J lost 2 bases, and 14 bases lay in between. The CDR3 has 14 residues. In DNA form, the CDR3 reads TGTGCCAGCAGAAAGGGGACACCAACCTACGAGCAGTACTTC. As protein: CASRKGTPTYEQYF.

The V call is TRBV7-8, the J call TRBJ2-2, with D possibly matching TRBD1 (6 bases). The CDR3 consists of 17 residues. Germline-derived CDR1 and CDR2 are SGHVS and FQNEAQ. V lost 0 bases and J 0 bases, leaving 11 bases between the germline ends. The CDR3 loop reads CASSLAQGLPNTGELFF. CDR3 coding DNA: TGTGCCAGCAGCTTAGCGCAGGGGCTGCCGAACACCGGGGAGCTGTTTTTT.

This clone appeared once. The identical CDR3 is also encoded by other nucleotide sequences in the sample. This sequence joins TRBV9 and TRBJ2-1; D unresolved. Trimming took 5 bases from V and 2 from J, leaving 5 bases between them. The germline V gene has CDR1 SGDLS and CDR2 YYNGEE. The CDR3 runs to 12 residues. CDR3 DNA sequence: TGTGCCAGCAGTCGCACCTACAATGAGCAGTTCTTC. This translates into CASSRTYNEQFF.